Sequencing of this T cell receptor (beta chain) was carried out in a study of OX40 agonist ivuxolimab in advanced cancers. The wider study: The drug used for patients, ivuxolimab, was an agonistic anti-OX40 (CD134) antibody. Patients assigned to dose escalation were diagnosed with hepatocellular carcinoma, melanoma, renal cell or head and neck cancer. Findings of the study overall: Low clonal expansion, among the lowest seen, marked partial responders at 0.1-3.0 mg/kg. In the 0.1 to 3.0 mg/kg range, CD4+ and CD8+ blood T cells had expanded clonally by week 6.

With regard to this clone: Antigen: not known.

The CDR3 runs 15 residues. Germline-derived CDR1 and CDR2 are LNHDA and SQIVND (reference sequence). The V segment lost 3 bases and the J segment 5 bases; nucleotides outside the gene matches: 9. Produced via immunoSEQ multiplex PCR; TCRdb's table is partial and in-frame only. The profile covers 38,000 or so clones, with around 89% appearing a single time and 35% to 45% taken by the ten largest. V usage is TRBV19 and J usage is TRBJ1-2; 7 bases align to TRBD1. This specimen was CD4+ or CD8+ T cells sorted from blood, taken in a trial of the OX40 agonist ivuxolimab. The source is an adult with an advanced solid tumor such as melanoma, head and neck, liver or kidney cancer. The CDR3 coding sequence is TGTGCCAGTAGTATCTGGAGGGACAGAGAATATGGCTACACCTTC. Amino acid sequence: CASSIWRDREYGYTF.